This passage covers 32 T cell receptor beta chains from one sample sequenced in a study of CD8 T cells in Susac syndrome. With random hexamers, roughly 0.45 to 1 ug RNA was reverse transcribed. TCRdb re-called the immunoSEQ multiplex PCR reads through MiXCR, storing one row per CDR3 protein. Among tens of thousands of distinct CDR3 sequences listed, over 85% were seen once. The sample was CD8+ T cells from PBMCs. The receptor set was obtained from a human donor with multiple sclerosis.

The chain has TRBV27 and TRBJ1-2, with 9 bases identical to TRBD1. The CDR3 extends over 13 amino acids. After removal of 3 bases from V and 4 bases from J, the junction contained 0 bases not matched to a gene. Germline V lookup: CDR1 MNHEY, CDR2 SMNVEV (reference sequence). The CDR3 region is CASSLTGGYGYTF. In DNA form, the CDR3 reads TGTGCCAGCAGTTTGACAGGGGGCTATGGCTACACCTTC.

This clonotype has a single count. The gene calls are TRBV9 and TRBJ2-7, with a tentative D call TRBD1 (5 bases). The CDR3 covers 15 residues. Germline CDR1 is SGDLS and CDR2 is YYNGEE. Deletions cut 4 bases from V and 0 bases from J, with 14 bases between. The CDR3 loop reads CASSLDTYPSYEQYF. The CDR3 coding sequence is TGTGCCAGCAGCCTGGACACGTACCCCTCCTACGAGCAGTACTTC.

Turning to this clonotype: A junction boundary mismatches the germline segment, possibly from a read error. This chain connects TRBV7-7 to TRBJ2-5, with 13 bases aligning to TRBD2. The CDR3 spans 18 residues. CDR1 and CDR2 from the germline V gene are SSHAT and FNYEAQ (reference sequence). CDR3 in DNA: TGTGCTAGCAGCTTATACCCCAGACTAGCGGGAGGACAAGAGACCCAGTACTTC. Its translation is CASSLYPRLAGGQETQYF.

The chain joins TRBV29-1 to TRBJ1-4; 8 bases fit TRBD1. The CDR3 covers 13 residues. Germline lookup yields CDR1 SQVTM and CDR2 ANQGSEA. V lost 7 bases to trimming and J lost 6 bases; unmatched junction nucleotides: 7. CDR3 sequence: CSATTGVDEKLFF. The CDR3 nucleotides read TGCAGCGCAACGACAGGGGTAGATGAAAAACTGTTTTTT. Drawing the rest from reference TRBV29-1 and TRBJ1-4, the complete variable domain is SAVISQKPSRDICQRGTSLTIQCQVDSQVTMMFWYRQQPGQSLTLIATANQGSEATYESGFVIDKFPISRPNLTFSTLTVSNMSPEDSSIYLCSATTGVDEKLFFGSGTQLSVL.

A single count supports this clonotype. This chain uses TRBV29-1 with TRBJ2-1, with D perhaps matching TRBD2 (6 bases). V was shortened by 0 bases and J by 4 bases, with 13 bases between the two germline ends. This CDR3 has 15 amino acids. In germline, CDR1 is SQVTM, CDR2 ANQGSEA. CDR3 amino acids: CSVEDRAEGYNEQFF. The CDR3 coding sequence is TGCAGCGTTGAAGATCGGGCGGAGGGGTACAATGAGCAGTTCTTC.

The rearrangement uses TRBV7-9 and TRBJ2-1, with 10 bases identical to TRBD1. The CDR3 runs 14 residues. V shed 8 bases and J 8 bases; nucleotides not matched to a gene: 9. Per the germline V gene, CDR1 is SEHNR and CDR2 is FQNEAQ (reference sequence). The CDR3 sequence is CASLGTGVEDEQFF. DNA of the CDR3: TGTGCCAGCCTAGGGACAGGGGTGGAGGATGAGCAGTTCTTC.

The table lists this clonotype with a count of one. V usage is TRBV4-1 and J usage is TRBJ2-7; 9 nucleotides align to TRBD1. The CDR3 sequence is 15 residues long. V lost 4 bases and J lost 3; bases outside the gene matches: 7. Germline V lookup: CDR1 MGHRA, CDR2 YSYEKL. The CDR3 loop reads CASSPEPDRGYEQYF. In DNA, the CDR3 is TGCGCCAGCAGCCCAGAACCGGACAGGGGCTACGAGCAGTACTTC.

The chain employs TRBV4-3 and TRBJ1-2, with a possible D match to TRBD1 (5 bases). Germline V lookup: CDR1 LGHNA, CDR2 YSLEER. V was pared by 0 bases and J by 0 bases, with 11 bases between. The CDR3 consists of 16 residues. CDR3 protein: CASSQDRTPSNYGYTF. The CDR3 bases are TGCGCCAGCAGCCAAGATCGGACACCTTCTAACTATGGCTACACCTTC.

The J gene is TRBJ1-5, the V gene TRBV27; a weak D match, TRBD1 (5 bases). V gave up 4 bases and J gave up 4 bases, with 11 bases separating them. The V gene's germline CDR1 is MNHEY and CDR2 SMNVEV (reference sequence). There are 14 residues in the CDR3. This CDR3 is CASSSRQLNQPQHF. CDR3 sequence (DNA): TGTGCCAGCAGTTCCAGACAGTTAAATCAGCCCCAGCATTTT.

The rearrangement links TRBV27 to TRBJ2-7; a possible D gene is TRBD1 (6 bases). V was trimmed by 5 bases and J by 6 bases, leaving 17 bases between them. In germline, CDR1 is MNHEY, CDR2 SMNVEV (reference sequence). This CDR3 has 14 amino acids. The CDR3 loop is CASSVQGAGREQYF. The CDR3 bases are TGTGCCAGCAGTGTACAGGGAGCCGGCCGCGAGCAGTACTTC.

This chain connects TRBV7-8 to TRBJ2-1; no clear D gene. V dropped 2 bases and J dropped 0 bases, with 11 bases sitting between them. Germline V gene lookup returns CDR1 SGHVS and CDR2 FQNEAQ. This CDR3 comprises 16 residues. CDR3 residues: CASSLIGSASYNEQFF. The CDR3, as DNA: TGTGCCAGCAGCTTAATTGGCTCTGCCTCCTACAATGAGCAGTTCTTC.

The chain uses TRBV2 and TRBJ2-7; 9 bases map to TRBD2. The length of the CDR3 is 15 residues. After removal of 5 bases from V and 3 bases from J, the junction contained 8 bases not matched to a gene. Looked up from germline, CDR1 is SNHLY and CDR2 is FYNNEI. The CDR3: CASSSREGLDYEQYF. CDR3 nucleotide sequence: TGTGCCAGCAGTTCGCGGGAGGGACTTGACTACGAGCAGTACTTC.

CDR3 loop: CAWSVLGNTEAFF. The CDR3 nucleotides are TGTGCCTGGAGTGTTTTAGGTAACACTGAAGCTTTCTTT. The rearrangement uses TRBV30 and TRBJ1-1; D not certain. The V gene lost 0 bases and the J gene lost 2 bases, with 7 bases spanning the gap. In germline, CDR1 is GTSNPN, CDR2 SVGIG (reference sequence). The CDR3 spans 13 residues.

The chain couples TRBV13 to TRBJ2-1; tentatively, D is TRBD2 (6 bases). Germline V lookup: CDR1 PRHDT, CDR2 FYEKMQ (reference sequence). Trimming removed 10 bases from V and 5 bases from J, with 18 bases in between. CDR3 size: 14 residues. The CDR3 here is CATLRGGANNEQFF. Here the CDR3 DNA reads TGTGCCACCCTAAGGGGAGGCGCGAACAATGAGCAGTTCTTC.

This clonotype was recorded once. J is TRBJ2-2 and V is TRBV12-3 or TRBV12-4; unclear D gene. V lost 2 bases and J lost 5, with 12 bases in between. The CDR3 has 15 residues. In DNA form, the CDR3 reads TGTGCCAGCAGTTTATCCACAATGGGGACCGGGGAGCTGTTTTTT. It translates to CASSLSTMGTGELFF.

This sequence joins TRBV3-1 and TRBJ2-1, with no clear D. This CDR3 has 16 residues. Trimming stripped 0 bases from V and 0 bases from J, with 9 bases between. Per the germline V gene, CDR1 is LGHDT and CDR2 is YNNKEL (reference sequence). The CDR3 spells CASSQEGAFSYNEQFF. In nucleotides, the CDR3 is TGTGCCAGCAGCCAAGAAGGCGCTTTCTCCTACAATGAGCAGTTCTTC.

The V call is TRBV28, the J call TRBJ1-2; maybe TRBD1 (5 bases). CDR3 size: 13 residues. V shed 6 bases and J shed 6 bases, with 14 bases lying between them. Germline V gives CDR1 MDHEN, CDR2 SYDVKM. Written as DNA, the CDR3 is TGTGCCAGCAGCCCGTTTTCGACAGATGGCTACACCTTC. As protein: CASSPFSTDGYTF.

The chain recombines TRBV7-6 with TRBJ2-3, with D perhaps assigned TRBD1 or TRBD2 (6 bases each). The V end was cut by 5 bases, the J end by 6 bases, with 12 bases between. Germline CDR1 reads SGHVS; CDR2 reads FNYEAQ. This CDR3 has 13 residues. Here the CDR3 DNA reads TGTGCCAGCAGCCCCTCCGGGGGCGATACGCAGTATTTT. Translating gives CASSPSGGDTQYF.

The chain combines TRBV7-3 with TRBJ1-2; TRBD1 aligns across 7 bases. The V segment lost 2 bases and the J segment 8 bases; nucleotides outside the gene matches: 2. CDR3 length equals 12 residues. The germline gives CDR1 SGHTA, CDR2 FQGTGA. The CDR3 sequence: CASSLGQEGYTF. The CDR3 region has the DNA TGTGCCAGCAGCTTAGGACAGGAGGGCTACACCTTC. Full variable domain (outside the CDR3, taken from reference TRBV7-3 and TRBJ1-2): GAGVSQTPSNKVTEKGKYVELRCDPISGHTALYWYRQSLGQGPEFLIYFQGTGAADDSGLPNDRFFAVRPEGSVSTLKIQRTERGDSAVYLCASSLGQEGYTFGSGTRLTVV.

The chain combines TRBV12-3 or TRBV12-4 with TRBJ2-2; D remains ambiguous. The CDR3 has 14 residues. Trimming removed 4 bases at V and 2 bases at J, with 8 bases between. Here the CDR3 reads CASSYPPNTGELFF. In DNA form, the CDR3 reads TGTGCCAGCAGTTACCCCCCTAACACCGGGGAGCTGTTTTTT.

V is TRBV6-2 or TRBV6-3 and J is TRBJ1-4; D remains unclear. Trimming cost V 0 bases and J 7 bases, with 15 bases left between them. Germline assignment: CDR1 MNHEY and CDR2 SVGEGT. This CDR3 has 16 residues. This CDR3 is CASSYSPASSPEKLFF. CDR3 bases: TGTGCCAGCAGTTACTCTCCCGCAAGCTCCCCTGAAAAACTGTTTTTT.

V gene TRBV2 combines with J gene TRBJ1-1, with D possibly matching TRBD1 (6 bases). Germline V lookup: CDR1 SNHLY, CDR2 FYNNEI. V was pared by 8 bases and J by 3 bases, with 7 bases between. This CDR3 is 11 amino acids long. DNA of the CDR3: TGTGCCAGCTACAGGGACACTGAAGCTTTCTTT. As protein: CASYRDTEAFF.

This chain uses TRBV29-1 with TRBJ2-7, with D unclear. This CDR3 has 14 amino acids. Germline CDR1 is SQVTM and CDR2 is ANQGSEA. V gave up 0 bases and J gave up 1 base, with 10 bases separating them. The DNA of the CDR3 is TGCAGCGTTGAAGATCATCAGCGTTCCTACGAGCAGTACTTC. Encoded protein: CSVEDHQRSYEQYF.

The rearrangement joins TRBV27 to TRBJ1-1; TRBD1 aligns across 10 bases. This CDR3 is 16 amino acids long. Germline V gene sequence: CDR1 MNHEY, CDR2 SMNVEV (reference sequence). Unmatched junction bases numbered 6, after V lost 5 bases and J lost 0 bases. The CDR3 region is CASSPRDRGMNTEAFF. The CDR3 DNA sequence: TGTGCCAGCAGTCCTCGGGACAGGGGAATGAACACTGAAGCTTTCTTT.

This chain joins TRBV5-4 and TRBJ2-7; tentative D call: TRBD2 (6 bases). Trimming removed 0 bases from V and 5 bases from J, with 15 bases in between. CDR3 length: 15 residues. Germline values: CDR1 SGHNT, CDR2 YYREEE (reference sequence). CDR3 DNA sequence: TGTGCCAGCAGCTTGGATCCTGTTGGAGGGCACGAGCAGTACTTC. This codes for CASSLDPVGGHEQYF.

The DNA for the CDR3 is TGTGCCAGCAGCCTGGGGGGAGTCCATCAGCCCCAGCATTTT. Amino acids: CASSLGGVHQPQHF. The chain is built from TRBV3-1 and TRBJ1-5; a weak D match, TRBD1 (5 bases). Looked up from germline, CDR1 is LGHDT and CDR2 is YNNKEL (reference sequence). Trimming removed 4 bases from V and 5 bases from J, with 12 bases in between. CDR3 length: 14 residues.

The V and J genes are TRBV7-9 and TRBJ2-7; D ambiguous. The germline CDR1 and CDR2 sequences are SEHNR and FQNEAQ (reference sequence). The CDR3 length is 13 residues. V lost 1 base and J 4 bases, leaving 8 bases between the germline ends. The DNA of the CDR3 is TGTGCCAGCAGCTTAGTCGGTCCTTACGAGCAGTACTTC. This sequence encodes CASSLVGPYEQYF.

The V call is TRBV3-1, the J call TRBJ2-1; D might be TRBD1 or TRBD2, each matching 5 bases. This CDR3 has 13 residues. V lost 0 bases and J lost 8, with 8 bases in between. Germline V gene data show CDR1 as LGHDT and CDR2 as YNNKEL (reference sequence). Here the CDR3 DNA reads TGTGCCAGCAGCCAAGACAGGGACGATGAGCAGTTCTTC. This translates into CASSQDRDDEQFF.

V and J are TRBV3-1 and TRBJ2-2; no clear D gene. Germline V gene lookup returns CDR1 LGHDT and CDR2 YNNKEL (reference sequence). Trimming removed 3 bases at V and 9 bases at J, with 8 bases between. The CDR3 totals 12 residues. CDR3 DNA: TGTGCCAGCAGCCAGGGATATAGGGAGCTGTTTTTT. Translated, it gives CASSQGYRELFF.

This clonotype has only one observation. J is TRBJ2-1 and V is TRBV12-3 or TRBV12-4; TRBD1 agrees at 9 bases. V shed 8 bases and J 6 bases; nucleotides not matched to a gene: 5. The CDR3 contains 13 residues. Here the CDR3 reads CASGWTGANEQFF. CDR3 nucleotide sequence: TGTGCCAGCGGGTGGACAGGGGCCAATGAGCAGTTCTTC.

V gene TRBV4-1 combines with J gene TRBJ2-5; D gene unclear. Germline V gene lookup returns CDR1 MGHRA and CDR2 YSYEKL. The V end was cut by 0 bases, the J end by 4 bases, with 9 bases between. The CDR3 length is 14 residues. Here the CDR3 reads CASSQEWQLETQYF. CDR3 bases: TGCGCCAGCAGCCAAGAATGGCAGCTAGAGACCCAGTACTTC.

This clonotype was observed a single time. This chain joins TRBV12-3 or TRBV12-4 and TRBJ2-6; D is unresolved. The CDR3 has 15 residues. Between the trimmed V and J ends, which lost 3 bases and 0 bases, there was a span of 6 bases. The CDR3 reads CASSFVGSGANVLTF. DNA of the CDR3: TGTGCCAGCAGTTTTGTGGGCTCTGGGGCCAACGTCCTGACTTTC.